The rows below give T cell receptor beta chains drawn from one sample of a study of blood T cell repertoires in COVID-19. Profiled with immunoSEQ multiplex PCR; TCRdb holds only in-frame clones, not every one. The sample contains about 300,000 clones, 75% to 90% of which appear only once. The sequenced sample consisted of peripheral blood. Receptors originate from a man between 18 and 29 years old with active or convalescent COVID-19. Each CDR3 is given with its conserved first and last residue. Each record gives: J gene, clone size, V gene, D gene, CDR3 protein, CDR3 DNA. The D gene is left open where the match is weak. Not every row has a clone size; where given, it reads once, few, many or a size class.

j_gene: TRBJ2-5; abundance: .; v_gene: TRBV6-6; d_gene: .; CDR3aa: CASKTRAGENQETQYF; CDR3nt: TGTGCCAGCAAAACCCGGGCAGGGGAAAACCAAGAGACCCAGTACTTC
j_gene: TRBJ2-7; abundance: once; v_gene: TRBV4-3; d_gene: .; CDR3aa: CASSQGQLYEQYF; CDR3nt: TGCGCCAGCAGCCAAGGTCAGTTATACGAGCAGTACTTC
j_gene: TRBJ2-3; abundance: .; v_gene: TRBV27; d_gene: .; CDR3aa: CASSNRQVSTDTQYF; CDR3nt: TGTGCCAGCAGTAACCGACAGGTTAGCACAGATACGCAGTATTTT
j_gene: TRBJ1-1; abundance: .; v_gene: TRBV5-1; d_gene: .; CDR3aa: CASSHSQGRVAFF; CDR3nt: TGCGCCAGCAGCCATTCGCAGGGGCGGGTAGCTTTCTTT
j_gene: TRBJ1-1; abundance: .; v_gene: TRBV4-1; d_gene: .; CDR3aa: CASSQDPGFGTEAFF; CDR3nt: TGCGCCAGCAGCCAAGATCCGGGGTTCGGAACTGAAGCTTTCTTT
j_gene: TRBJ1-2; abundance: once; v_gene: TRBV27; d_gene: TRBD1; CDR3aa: CASSLTGGPEYGYTF; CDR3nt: TGTGCCAGCAGTCTTACAGGGGGCCCCGAGTATGGCTACACCTTC
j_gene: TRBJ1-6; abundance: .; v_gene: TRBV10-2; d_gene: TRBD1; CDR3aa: CASSTTGVVGSPLHF; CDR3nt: TGCGCCAGCAGTACTACAGGGGTGGTTGGTTCACCCCTCCACTTT
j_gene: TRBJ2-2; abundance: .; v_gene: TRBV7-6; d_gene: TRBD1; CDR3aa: CASSLIWTGGTGELFF; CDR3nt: TGTGCCAGCAGCTTAATTTGGACAGGGGGGACCGGGGAGCTGTTTTTT
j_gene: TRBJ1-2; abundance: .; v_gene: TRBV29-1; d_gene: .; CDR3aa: CSVQGRDWGYTF; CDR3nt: TGCAGCGTTCAAGGGAGGGATTGGGGCTACACCTTC
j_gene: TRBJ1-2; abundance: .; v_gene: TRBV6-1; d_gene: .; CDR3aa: CASSEVVTKNYGYTF; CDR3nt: TGTGCCAGCAGTGAAGTCGTGACAAAAAACTATGGCTACACCTTC
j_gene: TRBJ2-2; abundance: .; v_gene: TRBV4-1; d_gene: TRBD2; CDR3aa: CASSQLMGGDTGELFF; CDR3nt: TGCGCCAGCAGCCAACTAATGGGGGGGGACACCGGGGAGCTGTTTTTT
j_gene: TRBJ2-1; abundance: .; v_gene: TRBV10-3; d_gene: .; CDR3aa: CAISDLWTSYNEQFF; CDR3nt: TGTGCCATCAGCGACCTCTGGACAAGCTACAATGAGCAGTTCTTC
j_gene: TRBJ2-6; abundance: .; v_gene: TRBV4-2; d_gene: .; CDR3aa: CASSQIQGQPSGANVLTF; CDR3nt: TGTGCCAGCAGCCAGATACAGGGACAACCCTCTGGGGCCAACGTCCTGACTTTC
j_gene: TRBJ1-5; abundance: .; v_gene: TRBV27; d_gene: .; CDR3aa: CASSLRRGGDQPQHF; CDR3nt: TGTGCCAGCAGTTTACGCAGGGGTGGGGATCAGCCCCAGCATTTT
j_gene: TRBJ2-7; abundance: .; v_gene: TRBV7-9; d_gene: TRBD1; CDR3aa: CASSGDSYEQYF; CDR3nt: TGTGCCAGCAGCGGGGACAGTTACGAGCAGTACTTC
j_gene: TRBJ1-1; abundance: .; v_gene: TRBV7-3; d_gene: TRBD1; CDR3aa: CASSLRYATVDRGYTEAFF; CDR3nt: TGTGCCAGCAGCTTAAGGTATGCGACGGTGGACAGGGGATACACTGAAGCTTTCTTT
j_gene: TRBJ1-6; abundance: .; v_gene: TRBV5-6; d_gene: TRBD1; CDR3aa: CQLGTGEGSPLHF; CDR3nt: TGCCAGCTTGGGACAGGGGAGGGTTCACCCCTCCACTTT
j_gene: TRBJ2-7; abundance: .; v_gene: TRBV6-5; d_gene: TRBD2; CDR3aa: CASSFTSGTFSYEQYF; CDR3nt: TGTGCCAGCAGTTTCACTAGCGGGACCTTCTCCTACGAGCAGTACTTC
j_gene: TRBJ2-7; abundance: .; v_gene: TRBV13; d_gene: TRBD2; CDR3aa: CASSKKTSGLGEQYF; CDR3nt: TGTGCCAGCAGCAAAAAGACTAGCGGCCTAGGCGAGCAGTACTTC
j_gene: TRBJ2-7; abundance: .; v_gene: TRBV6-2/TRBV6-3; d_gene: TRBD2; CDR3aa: CASSYRGLAGDYEQYF; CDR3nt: TGTGCCAGCAGTTACCGGGGACTAGCGGGCGACTACGAGCAGTACTTC
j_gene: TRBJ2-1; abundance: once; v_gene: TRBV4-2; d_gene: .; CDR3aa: CASSQDLGYEQFF; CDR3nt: TGTGCCAGCAGCCAAGATTTGGGCTATGAGCAGTTCTTC
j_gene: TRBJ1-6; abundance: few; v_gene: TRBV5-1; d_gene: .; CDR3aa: CASSLTAAYDSPLHF; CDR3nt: TGCGCCAGCAGCTTAACAGCGGCCTACGATTCACCCCTCCACTTT
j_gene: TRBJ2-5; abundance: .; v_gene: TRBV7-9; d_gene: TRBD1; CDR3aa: CASSPYPGGEETQYF; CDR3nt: TGTGCCAGCAGCCCCTACCCAGGGGGCGAAGAGACCCAGTACTTC
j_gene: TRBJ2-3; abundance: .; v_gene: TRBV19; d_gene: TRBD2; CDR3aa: CASSPTSGSTDTQYF; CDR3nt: TGTGCCAGTAGTCCCACTAGCGGTAGCACAGATACGCAGTATTTT
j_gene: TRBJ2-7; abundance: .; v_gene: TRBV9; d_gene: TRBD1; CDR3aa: CASSRLGQSYEQYF; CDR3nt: TGTGCCAGCAGCAGATTGGGACAGAGTTACGAGCAGTACTTC
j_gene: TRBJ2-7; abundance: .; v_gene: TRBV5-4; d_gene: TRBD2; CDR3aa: CASSLSGLAGYEQYF; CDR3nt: TGTGCCAGCAGCTTGAGTGGACTAGCGGGTTACGAGCAGTACTTC
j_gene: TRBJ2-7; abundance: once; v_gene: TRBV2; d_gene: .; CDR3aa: CASLAELSYEQYF; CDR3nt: TGTGCCAGCCTCGCGGAACTCTCCTACGAGCAGTACTTC
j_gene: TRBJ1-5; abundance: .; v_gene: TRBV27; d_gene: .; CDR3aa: CASSFSAALNQPQHF; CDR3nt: TGTGCCAGCAGTTTTAGCGCCGCCCTAAATCAGCCCCAGCATTTT
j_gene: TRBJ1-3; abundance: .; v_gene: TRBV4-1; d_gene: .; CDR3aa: CASSRGEVANGNTIYF; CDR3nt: TGCGCCAGCAGCCGGGGGGAGGTAGCTAATGGAAACACCATATATTTT
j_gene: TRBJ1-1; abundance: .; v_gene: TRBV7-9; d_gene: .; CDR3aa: CASSLVLNTEAFF; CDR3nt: TGTGCCAGCAGCCTTGTCTTGAACACTGAAGCTTTCTTT
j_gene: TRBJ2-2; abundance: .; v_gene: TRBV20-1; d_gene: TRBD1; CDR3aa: CSASKQGETGELFF; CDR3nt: TGCAGTGCTAGTAAACAGGGGGAAACCGGGGAGCTGTTTTTT
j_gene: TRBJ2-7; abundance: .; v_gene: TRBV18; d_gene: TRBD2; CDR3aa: CASSPPGLAGGSSYEQYF; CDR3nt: TGTGCCAGCTCACCCCCCGGACTAGCGGGGGGCAGCTCCTACGAGCAGTACTTC
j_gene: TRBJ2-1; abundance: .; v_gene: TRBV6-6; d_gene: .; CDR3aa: CASSYSNQGSRNEQFF; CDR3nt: TGTGCCAGCAGTTACTCGAACCAGGGTAGTCGCAATGAGCAGTTCTTC
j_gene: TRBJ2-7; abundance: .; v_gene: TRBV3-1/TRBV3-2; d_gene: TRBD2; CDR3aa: CASSPDSGIDWEQYF; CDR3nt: TGTGCCAGCAGTCCCGATAGCGGGATAGATTGGGAGCAGTACTTC
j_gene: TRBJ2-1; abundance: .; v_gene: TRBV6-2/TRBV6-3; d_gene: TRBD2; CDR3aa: CASSYSGGGYNEQFF; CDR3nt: TGTGCCAGCAGTTACTCTGGGGGGGGCTACAATGAGCAGTTCTTC
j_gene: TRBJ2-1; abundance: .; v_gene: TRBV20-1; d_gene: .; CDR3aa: CSASRVQREQFF; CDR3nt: TGCAGTGCTAGTAGGGTCCAGCGGGAGCAGTTCTTC
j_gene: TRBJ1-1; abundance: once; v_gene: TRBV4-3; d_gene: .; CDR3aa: CASSKMTGLNTEAFF; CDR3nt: TGCGCCAGCAGCAAAATGACAGGCCTGAACACTGAAGCTTTCTTT
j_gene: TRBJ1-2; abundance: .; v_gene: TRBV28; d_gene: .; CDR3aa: CASSSLGHLHGYTF; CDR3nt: TGTGCCAGCAGTTCCCTGGGACACTTGCATGGCTACACCTTC
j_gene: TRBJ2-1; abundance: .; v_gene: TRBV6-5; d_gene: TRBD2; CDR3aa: CASREREPYNEQFF; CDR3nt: TGTGCCAGCAGGGAGCGGGAGCCCTACAATGAGCAGTTCTTC
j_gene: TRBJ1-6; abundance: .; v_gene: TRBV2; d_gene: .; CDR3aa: CASRRQGYNSPLHF; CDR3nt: TGTGCCAGCCGGCGCCAGGGCTATAATTCACCCCTCCACTTT
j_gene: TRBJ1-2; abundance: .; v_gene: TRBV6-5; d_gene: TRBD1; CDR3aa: CASSRDRTTYTF; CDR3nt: TGTGCCAGCAGTAGGGACAGGACCACCTACACCTTC
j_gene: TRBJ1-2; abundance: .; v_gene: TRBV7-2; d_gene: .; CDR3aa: CASSLGPNQANYGYTF; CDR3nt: TGTGCCAGCAGCTTAGGGCCGAATCAGGCTAACTATGGCTACACCTTC
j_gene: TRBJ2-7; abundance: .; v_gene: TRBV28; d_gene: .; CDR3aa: CASSLLDSGSYEQYF; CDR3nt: TGTGCCAGCAGTTTACTGGATAGCGGAAGTTACGAGCAGTACTTC
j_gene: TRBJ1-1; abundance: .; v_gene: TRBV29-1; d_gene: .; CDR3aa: CSVEMGLGRENTEAFF; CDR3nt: TGCAGCGTTGAAATGGGGCTTGGGCGGGAGAACACTGAAGCTTTCTTT
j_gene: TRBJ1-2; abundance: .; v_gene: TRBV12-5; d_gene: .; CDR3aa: CASGNRSSGWWDYGYTF; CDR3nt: TGTGCTAGTGGAAACAGGAGTAGTGGGTGGTGGGACTATGGCTACACCTTC